This T cell receptor beta chain stems from a study of blood T cell repertoires in COVID-19. The wider study: Some COVID-19 samples were acute and others convalescent; all came from the United States, Italy and Spain.

With V trimmed by 4 bases and J by 2 bases, 12 bases remained unmatched. This CDR3 is 18 amino acids long. Looked up from germline, CDR1 is LGHNA and CDR2 is YSLEER. Seattle's cohort entered during active infection and was followed longitudinally. TCRdb's table, derived via immunoSEQ multiplex PCR, lists solely in-frame clones and lacks some. The sample yields over 200,000 clones, nearly 85% seen once. The receptor was derived from a woman aged 25 to 45 with COVID-19, enrolled during active disease. V and J are TRBV4-3 and TRBJ2-7, with TRBD2 identical over 12 bases. The sequencing sample was made of peripheral blood. The CDR3 DNA sequence: TGCGCCAGCAGCCCCAGGACTAGCGGGGAGATACCGACCTACGAGCAGTACTTC. Its protein is CASSPRTSGEIPTYEQYF.